This TCR beta chain was recorded in a study of T and B cells in COVID-19 patients. Study at large: Peripheral blood came from COVID-19 patients with active infection or after recovery. Of 20 active-infection patients, about 13 were critically ill with mechanical ventilation or extracorporeal membrane oxygenation. In the active-infection cohort, about 90% of the roughly 20 patients had comorbidities linked to unfavorable COVID-19 outcome.

This clonotype was picked up a small number of times. Each TRB amplification used about 220-500 ng of genomic DNA from blood. BIOMED2 TRB-A/B primer pools were used in multiplex TRB PCR. TCRdb re-derived calls from the multiplex PCR reads in MiXCR, one entry per CDR3 protein. The table lists roughly 25,000 distinct CDR3 sequences, 32% of them singletons. The CDR3 consists of 15 residues. Germline CDR1 reads DFQATT; CDR2 reads SNEGSKA (reference sequence). V lost 6 bases to trimming and J lost 7 bases, with 19 bases between them. This clonotype was sampled from a human donor who had recovered from COVID-19. Input material: blood. The chain recombines TRBV20-1 with TRBJ1-6; D is ambiguous. CDR3 nucleotides: TGCAGTGCAGAGCGCAACCGGGGAAGAAATTCACCCCTCCACTTT. Translating it yields CSAERNRGRNSPLHF.